Reported below is one T cell receptor beta chain. This sample is part of a study of immune evolution from preneoplasia to lung adenocarcinoma. The CDR3 runs 13 residues. V was shortened by 6 bases and J by 2 bases, with 8 bases between the two germline ends. Looked up from germline, CDR1 is SGHRS and CDR2 is YFSETQ. Profiled with immunoSEQ multiplex PCR; TCRdb holds only in-frame clones, not every one. The profile shows about 4,000 clones, about nine tenths of them singletons. This clonotype was sampled from a donor of 70 years or more with lung adenocarcinoma. Sequencing was carried out using FFPE minimally invasive lung adenocarcinoma tissue. This sequence joins TRBV5-1 and TRBJ1-4; weak D call: TRBD1 (5 bases). The CDR3 nucleotides read TGCGCCAGCAACCAGGGCACTAATGAAAAACTGTTTTTT. Protein sequence: CASNQGTNEKLFF.